The 8 T cell receptor beta chains in this list originate from one sample, sequenced in a study of Ad26.COV2.S vaccination and SARS-CoV-2 variants. Produced via immunoSEQ multiplex PCR; TCRdb's table is partial and in-frame only. Counted here are more than 120,000 clones, more than 80% occurring once; the ten biggest clones make up less than 6%. Sequenced here: peripheral blood, sampled after recovery from COVID-19. These receptors were obtained from a human donor who had recovered from COVID-19.

The table lists this clone with a few counts. J is TRBJ2-2 and V is TRBV28; D gene unclear. CDR3 length: 13 amino acids. Per the germline V gene, CDR1 is MDHEN and CDR2 is SYDVKM. V lost 6 bases, J lost 6 bases, and 11 bases lay in between. Written as DNA, the CDR3 is TGTGCCAGCAGACGGAGAGGAGCCGGGGAGCTGTTTTTT. Protein: CASRRRGAGELFF. Filled out from reference TRBV28 and TRBJ2-2, the complete variable domain reads DVKVTQSSRYLVKRTGEKVFLECVQDMDHENMFWYRQDPGLGLRLIYFSYDVKMKEKGDIPEGYSVSREKKERFSLILESASTNQTSMYLCASRRRGAGELFFGEGSRLTVL.

This chain links TRBV13 with TRBJ2-3; maybe TRBD2 (6 bases). Germline V lookup: CDR1 PRHDT, CDR2 FYEKMQ (reference sequence). V was trimmed by 1 base and J by 7 bases, leaving 21 bases between them. The CDR3 is 17 amino acids. DNA of the CDR3: TGTGCCAGCAGCTTAGCGGCCGAACGCGGGGAGAGGTATACGCAGTATTTT. Its translation is CASSLAAERGERYTQYF. The full variable domain, rest sourced from reference TRBV13 and TRBJ2-3, is AAGVIQSPRHLIKEKRETATLKCYPIPRHDTVYWYQQGPGQDPQFLISFYEKMQSDKGSIPDRFSAQQFSDYHSELNMSSLELGDSALYFCASSLAAERGERYTQYFGPGTRLTVL.

This chain connects TRBV5-4 to TRBJ2-7, with a possible D match to TRBD2 (6 bases). Per germline, CDR1 SGHNT and CDR2 YYREEE (reference sequence). The CDR3 contains 14 residues. V dropped 2 bases and J dropped 3 bases, with 12 bases sitting between them. The CDR3 region is CASSFGGRVYEQYF. CDR3 nucleotide sequence: TGTGCCAGCAGCTTCGGGGGAAGAGTCTACGAGCAGTACTTC.

The chain combines TRBV4-3 with TRBJ1-1; D is perhaps TRBD1 (5 bases). Trimming stripped 3 bases from V and 6 bases from J, with 17 bases between. Germline loops: CDR1 LGHNA, CDR2 YSLEER. The CDR3 spans 15 residues. In nucleotides, the CDR3 is TGCGCCAGCAGCCAGACTACCCGGGGGGAATCTGAAGCTTTCTTT. It is translated as CASSQTTRGESEAFF.

The chain has TRBV6-5 and TRBJ2-7; tentatively, D is TRBD1 (5 bases). The CDR3 sequence is 14 residues long. CDR1 MNHEY and CDR2 SVGAGI come from the germline V gene. V lost 0 bases, J lost 2 bases, and 8 bases lay in between. The CDR3 here is CASSYSQAAYEQYF. DNA of the CDR3: TGTGCCAGCAGTTACTCACAGGCAGCCTACGAGCAGTACTTC.

The chain recombines TRBV14 with TRBJ1-4; TRBD1 might be the D (5 bases). V lost 6 bases, J lost 8 bases, and 19 bases lay in between. Germline lookup yields CDR1 SGHDN and CDR2 FVKESK. This CDR3 is built from 15 residues. The CDR3 DNA follows: TGTGCCAGCAGTCGCTCGTGGGGGGTAGGCGAAAAACTGTTTTTT. As protein: CASSRSWGVGEKLFF.

The chain is built from TRBV28 and TRBJ1-5, with D possibly being TRBD1 (5 bases). Germline CDR1 and CDR2: MDHEN and SYDVKM. This CDR3 spans 17 amino acids. V was clipped by 3 bases and J by 2 bases, with 17 bases between them. The CDR3 here is CASSFNGKGQGNQPQHF. CDR3 bases: TGTGCCAGCAGTTTCAATGGAAAGGGGCAGGGCAATCAGCCCCAGCATTTT.

The chain carries TRBV15 and TRBJ2-7; 8 bases line up with TRBD1. The CDR3 is 16 residues long. The germline V gene has CDR1 LNHNV and CDR2 YYDKDF (reference sequence). J was trimmed by 5 bases and V by 0 bases; bases with no gene match: 9. In nucleotides, the CDR3 is TGTGCCACCAGCAGAGATGCCGCCAGGGGGCGCGACGAGCAGTACTTC. Translated, it gives CATSRDAARGRDEQYF.